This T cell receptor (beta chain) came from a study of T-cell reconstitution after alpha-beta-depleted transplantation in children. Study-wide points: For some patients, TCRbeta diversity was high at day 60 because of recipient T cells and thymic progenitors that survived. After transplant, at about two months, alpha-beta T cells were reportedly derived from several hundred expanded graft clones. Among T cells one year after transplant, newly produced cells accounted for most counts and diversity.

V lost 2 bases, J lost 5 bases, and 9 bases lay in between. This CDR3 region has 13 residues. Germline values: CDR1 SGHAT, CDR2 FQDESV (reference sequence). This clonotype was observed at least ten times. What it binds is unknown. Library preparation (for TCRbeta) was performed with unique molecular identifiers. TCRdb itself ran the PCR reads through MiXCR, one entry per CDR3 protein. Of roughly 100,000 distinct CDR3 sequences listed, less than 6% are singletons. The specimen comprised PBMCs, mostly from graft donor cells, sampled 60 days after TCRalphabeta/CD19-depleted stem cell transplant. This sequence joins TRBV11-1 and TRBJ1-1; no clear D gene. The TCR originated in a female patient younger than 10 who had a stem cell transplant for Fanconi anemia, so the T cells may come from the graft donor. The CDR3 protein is CASSLNPGTEAFF. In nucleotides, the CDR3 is TGTGCCAGCAGCTTAAATCCAGGAACTGAAGCTTTCTTT.